Listed here are 22 T cell receptor beta chains from one sample, sequenced in a study of long-term antiretroviral therapy in people with HIV. Investigators performed immunoSEQ version v3.0 at survey level. Clones were sequenced by immunoSEQ multiplex PCR, and TCRdb holds only the in-frame ones, with some missing. This sample carries about 30,000 clones, roughly 95% of them seen once, and the ten largest clones take approximately 8%. The source material was unsorted PBMCs, sampled about 6.6 years after starting antiretroviral therapy. These receptors all come from a man between 25 and 39 years old with HIV.

J is TRBJ1-2 and V is TRBV9; TRBD1 matches at 8 bases. The CDR3 is 13 amino acids. From germline, CDR1 is SGDLS and CDR2 YYNGEE. V trimming: 0 bases; J trimming: 8 bases; junction bases outside the gene matches: 3. The CDR3 loop reads CASSVGDRRGYTF. The CDR3 coding sequence is TGTGCCAGCAGCGTAGGGGACAGGCGAGGCTACACCTTC.

J is TRBJ2-7 and V is TRBV6-5, with D possibly matching TRBD2 (5 bases). CDR3 length: 14 residues. Per the germline V gene, CDR1 is MNHEY and CDR2 is SVGAGI. With 5 bases removed from V and 0 bases from J, the gap between germline ends came to 11 bases. Here the CDR3 DNA reads TGTGCCAGCAGTCGCGGACTCGACTCCTACGAGCAGTACTTC. Translation: CASSRGLDSYEQYF.

The chain is built from TRBV2 and TRBJ1-1; no clear D gene. This CDR3 region has 14 residues. V was clipped by 4 bases and J by 0 bases, with 9 bases between them. Germline assignment: CDR1 SNHLY and CDR2 FYNNEI. The CDR3 loop reads CASSAAYMNTEAFF. The CDR3 bases are TGTGCCAGCAGTGCAGCCTACATGAACACTGAAGCTTTCTTT. Full variable domain (remainder filled in from reference TRBV2 and TRBJ1-1): EPEVTQTPSHQVTQMGQEVILRCVPISNHLYFYWYRQILGQKVEFLVSFYNNEISEKSEIFDDQFSVERPDGSNFTLKIRSTKLEDSAMYFCASSAAYMNTEAFFGQGTRLTVV.

The rearrangement joins TRBV7-2 to TRBJ2-6; D not certain. The CDR3 is made up of 15 amino acids. Trimming shortened V by 6 bases and J by 0 bases, and 9 bases separated the two germline ends. Germline lookup yields CDR1 SGHTA and CDR2 FQGNSA. CDR3 protein: CASRPRSSGANVLTF. For the CDR3, the DNA is TGTGCCAGCAGACCCCGGAGCTCTGGGGCCAACGTCCTGACTTTC.

V is TRBV10-1 and J is TRBJ2-1; 7 bases match TRBD1. This CDR3 has 15 amino acids. Trimming took 1 base from V and 2 from J; bases not matched to a gene: 2. CDR1 and CDR2 from the germline V gene are WNHNN and SYGVQD (reference sequence). The chain's CDR3 is CASSELQGPYNEQFF. As DNA, the CDR3 is TGCGCCAGCAGTGAGTTACAGGGGCCCTACAATGAGCAGTTCTTC.

The chain uses TRBV7-3 and TRBJ2-1, with TRBD2 matching over 10 bases. V shed 3 bases, J shed 5 bases, and the junction held 4 bases outside the gene matches. The CDR3 loop spans 15 amino acids. Germline-derived CDR1 and CDR2 are SGHTA and FQGTGA. The CDR3 nucleotides are TGTGCCAGCAGCTTCCGGACTAGCGGTAACAATGAGCAGTTCTTC. Residues: CASSFRTSGNNEQFF.

J is TRBJ2-7 and V is TRBV5-1; 10 nucleotides match TRBD1. This CDR3 comprises 15 residues. V lost 0 bases and J lost 3; bases outside the gene matches: 3. Germline V gene sequence: CDR1 SGHRS, CDR2 YFSETQ. For the CDR3, the DNA is TGCGCCAGCAGCTTGGCGACAGGGGGCAGCTACGAGCAGTACTTC. Translated, it gives CASSLATGGSYEQYF.

The chain employs TRBV7-8 and TRBJ1-5; 7 positions match TRBD1. V lost 5 bases to trimming and J lost 6 bases; unmatched junction nucleotides: 7. Germline loops: CDR1 SGHVS, CDR2 FQNEAQ. There are 14 residues in the CDR3. CDR3 DNA sequence: TGTGCCAGCAGCGAAGACAGGGTGGCTCAGCCCCAGCATTTT. Amino acid sequence: CASSEDRVAQPQHF.

This sequence joins TRBV5-1 and TRBJ1-2; weak D call: TRBD1 (5 bases). In germline, CDR1 is SGHRS, CDR2 YFSETQ. V lost 3 bases and J lost 8, with 11 bases in between. This CDR3 is 12 amino acids long. The CDR3 region is CASSSNRRGYTF. In DNA, the CDR3 is TGCGCCAGCAGCTCGAACAGGCGCGGCTACACCTTC.

The rearrangement links TRBV28 to TRBJ1-5; 8 nucleotides align to TRBD1. Germline-derived CDR1 and CDR2 are MDHEN and SYDVKM. Trimming removed 6 bases from V and 2 bases from J; junction bases left unmatched: 15. This CDR3 spans 18 amino acids. CDR3 protein: CASRPGGLRRQGNQPQHF. The CDR3 DNA follows: TGTGCCAGCAGGCCAGGGGGCTTAAGGAGACAAGGCAATCAGCCCCAGCATTTT.

The rearrangement joins TRBV6-5 to TRBJ1-4; 7 bases match TRBD1. The length of the CDR3 is 14 residues. Germline CDR1 reads MNHEY; CDR2 reads SVGAGI. The ends lost 5 bases at V and 3 bases at J; junction bases unmatched: 3. This CDR3 is CASSKGTANEKLFF. Written as DNA, the CDR3 is TGTGCCAGCAGTAAGGGGACAGCTAATGAAAAACTGTTTTTT.

The V and J genes are TRBV19 and TRBJ2-1, with D maybe TRBD2 (5 bases). The CDR3 is 15 amino acids. Germline CDR1 is LNHDA and CDR2 is SQIVND (reference sequence). The germline V and J ends were trimmed by 4 bases and 2 bases, with 12 bases remaining between them. CDR3 loop: CASSTSLAAYNEQFF. The CDR3 region has the DNA TGTGCCAGTAGTACGTCCCTAGCTGCCTACAATGAGCAGTTCTTC. Filled out from reference TRBV19 and TRBJ2-1, the complete variable domain reads DGGITQSPKYLFRKEGQNVTLSCEQNLNHDAMYWYRQDPGQGLRLIYYSQIVNDFQKGDIAEGYSVSREKKESFPLTVTSAQKNPTAFYLCASSTSLAAYNEQFFGPGTRLTVL.

The chain is built from TRBV19 and TRBJ2-6; D is perhaps TRBD1 (5 bases). Germline V gene sequence: CDR1 LNHDA, CDR2 SQIVND (reference sequence). The CDR3 totals 15 residues. V was cut by 10 bases and J by 1 base, with 14 bases left in between. CDR3 DNA sequence: TGTGCCACTCACACAGGCCTGTCTGGGGCCAACGTCCTGACTTTC. It translates to CATHTGLSGANVLTF.

V usage is TRBV2 and J usage is TRBJ2-7; unclear D gene. Germline V CDR1 and CDR2: SNHLY, FYNNEI. Between the trimmed V and J ends, which lost 8 bases and 2 bases, there was a span of 10 bases. The CDR3 spans 12 residues. The CDR3 region has the DNA TGTGCCAGCTGGCGCCTCCCCTACGAGCAGTACTTC. Amino acid sequence: CASWRLPYEQYF.

The rearrangement links TRBV7-3 to TRBJ2-2, with D uncertain. V shed 4 bases and J shed 4 bases, with 7 bases lying between them. This CDR3 contains 13 residues. Germline-derived CDR1 and CDR2 are SGHTA and FQGTGA. CDR3 sequence (DNA): TGTGCCAGCAGCTGGTCATCCACCGGGGAGCTGTTTTTT. This translates into CASSWSSTGELFF.

This chain connects TRBV5-4 to TRBJ2-7; tentative D call: TRBD2 (5 bases). V lost 4 bases to trimming and J lost 7 bases, with 27 bases between them. The CDR3 is made up of 17 amino acids. CDR1 is SGHNT and CDR2 is YYREEE in the germline V gene (reference sequence). The CDR3 region is CASSPPSGGLFLREQYF. The CDR3 DNA follows: TGTGCCAGCAGCCCACCCTCTGGAGGCTTATTCCTTAGGGAGCAGTACTTC.

The chain employs TRBV4-3 and TRBJ2-7; 9 bases map to TRBD1. Germline V gene lookup returns CDR1 LGHNA and CDR2 YSLEER. The CDR3 sequence is 14 residues long. Trimming at V came to 2 bases and at J to 12 bases, leaving 11 bases not matched to a gene. The CDR3 spells CASSQSPGQGLPYF. As DNA, the CDR3 is TGCGCCAGCAGCCAATCACCGGGACAGGGTCTTCCGTACTTC.

The CDR3 DNA is TGTGCCAGCAGCTTTGGTGGTGGCGGGGAGCTGTTTTTT. Residues: CASSFGGGGELFF. The V gene is TRBV7-3, the J gene TRBJ2-2; D is ambiguous. There are 13 residues in the CDR3. Germline V gene sequence: CDR1 SGHTA, CDR2 FQGTGA. Trimming removed 3 bases at V and 7 bases at J, with 9 bases between. The full variable domain, completed using reference TRBV7-3 and TRBJ2-2, is GAGVSQTPSNKVTEKGKYVELRCDPISGHTALYWYRQSLGQGPEFLIYFQGTGAADDSGLPNDRFFAVRPEGSVSTLKIQRTERGDSAVYLCASSFGGGGELFFGEGSRLTVL.

This chain uses TRBV14 with TRBJ2-7; 8 bases match TRBD1. CDR1 is SGHDN and CDR2 is FVKESK in the germline V gene. V shed 4 bases and J 6 bases; nucleotides not matched to a gene: 5. The CDR3 covers 13 residues. The CDR3 nucleotides read TGTGCCAGCAGCCCGGTACAGGGGGGCGAGCAGTACTTC. Protein product: CASSPVQGGEQYF.

This rearrangement joins TRBV5-1 to TRBJ2-7; 10 positions agree with TRBD1. The CDR3 sequence is 14 residues long. Germline trimming cut 2 bases from V and 3 bases from J; bases unmatched to any gene: 2. Per germline, CDR1 SGHRS and CDR2 YFSETQ. The CDR3 loop reads CASSFGTGDYEQYF. DNA for the CDR3: TGCGCCAGCAGCTTCGGGACAGGGGACTACGAGCAGTACTTC.

V usage is TRBV6-4 and J usage is TRBJ2-3; TRBD2 might be the D (7 bases). The CDR3 extends over 16 amino acids. Germline assignment: CDR1 MRHNA and CDR2 SNTAGT. V lost 4 bases and J 1 base, leaving 15 bases between the germline ends. The CDR3 DNA reads as TGTGCCAGCAGTGCCGGGGGGCTCGGCGGCACAGATACGCAGTATTTT. Its translation is CASSAGGLGGTDTQYF.

The chain combines TRBV10-3 with TRBJ2-3; 7 bases match TRBD1. J was trimmed by 2 bases and V by 7 bases; bases with no gene match: 3. The CDR3 contains 13 residues. Germline CDR1 ENHRY, CDR2 SYGVKD. CDR3: CAITGQDTDTQYF. CDR3 in DNA: TGTGCCATCACTGGACAGGACACAGATACGCAGTATTTT.